These T cell receptor beta chains were read from a single sample in a study of neoadjuvant anti-PD-1 for oral cavity cancer. The repertoire was sequenced with immunoSEQ multiplex PCR; TCRdb's copy has only in-frame clones and lacks some. The data show about 9,500 clones, about 70% seen once. This sample comprised PBMCs, obtained after nivolumab (anti-PD-1) treatment. The receptors derive from a person aged 35 to 85 with oral cavity squamous cell carcinoma. Each CDR3 is given with its conserved first and last residue. Fields, in order: V gene, J gene, clone size, D gene, CDR3 protein, CDR3 DNA. A D gene is named only where the DNA matches it firmly. Clone size is shown for a subset of rows, as once, few, many or a class of expanded clone.

v_gene: TRBV19
j_gene: TRBJ2-7
abundance: -
d_gene: TRBD1
CDR3aa: CASSPDRVGQYF
CDR3nt: TGTGCCAGTAGCCCCGACAGGGTGGGGCAGTACTTC

v_gene: TRBV5-6
j_gene: TRBJ2-2
abundance: -
d_gene: -
CDR3aa: CASSQTAGELFF
CDR3nt: TGTGCCAGCAGCCAAACTGCCGGGGAGCTGTTTTTT

v_gene: TRBV27
j_gene: TRBJ2-1
abundance: once
d_gene: TRBD1
CDR3aa: CASSSRQGPKDNEQFF
CDR3nt: TGTGCCAGCAGTTCCCGACAGGGGCCTAAGGACAATGAGCAGTTCTTC

v_gene: TRBV5-1
j_gene: TRBJ2-2
abundance: -
d_gene: -
CDR3aa: CASSLYPGGDTGELFF
CDR3nt: TGCGCCAGCAGCTTGTATCCAGGGGGGGACACCGGGGAGCTGTTTTTT

v_gene: TRBV7-9
j_gene: TRBJ1-6
abundance: -
d_gene: TRBD1
CDR3aa: CASSPAGGSGSPLHF
CDR3nt: TGTGCCAGCAGCCCAGCAGGGGGAAGCGGCTCACCCCTCCACTTT

v_gene: TRBV29-1
j_gene: TRBJ2-1
abundance: once
d_gene: TRBD2
CDR3aa: CSAPGLAGQQFF
CDR3nt: TGCAGCGCCCCGGGACTAGCGGGACAGCAGTTCTTC

v_gene: TRBV5-6
j_gene: TRBJ2-3
abundance: -
d_gene: TRBD2
CDR3aa: CASSLSGGLTDTQYF
CDR3nt: TGTGCCAGCAGCTTGTCGGGGGGACTCACAGATACGCAGTATTTT

v_gene: TRBV18
j_gene: TRBJ1-1
abundance: -
d_gene: -
CDR3aa: CASSGRNTEAFF
CDR3nt: TGTGCCAGCTCAGGCAGGAACACTGAAGCTTTCTTT

v_gene: TRBV5-1
j_gene: TRBJ2-1
abundance: -
d_gene: TRBD1
CDR3aa: CASSLAGTGVYNEQFF
CDR3nt: TGCGCCAGCAGCTTGGCTGGGACAGGGGTCTACAATGAGCAGTTCTTC

v_gene: TRBV9
j_gene: TRBJ2-1
abundance: -
d_gene: TRBD2
CDR3aa: CASSVSLKRGYNEQFF
CDR3nt: TGTGCCAGCAGCGTATCCCTGAAGCGGGGTTACAATGAGCAGTTCTTC

v_gene: TRBV14
j_gene: TRBJ1-6
abundance: once
d_gene: -
CDR3aa: CASSQVEGPYNSPLHF
CDR3nt: TGTGCCAGCAGCCAAGTGGAAGGTCCCTATAATTCACCCCTCCACTTT

v_gene: TRBV18
j_gene: TRBJ1-6
abundance: few
d_gene: -
CDR3aa: CASSPGQGYNSPLHF
CDR3nt: TGTGCCAGCTCACCGGGGCAGGGCTATAATTCACCCCTCCACTTT

v_gene: TRBV5-1
j_gene: TRBJ2-7
abundance: -
d_gene: TRBD2
CDR3aa: CASSRYRLSGRGTSYEQYF
CDR3nt: TGCGCCAGCAGCCGGTATAGGCTTAGCGGGAGGGGAACCTCCTACGAGCAGTACTTC

v_gene: TRBV7-9
j_gene: TRBJ1-1
abundance: -
d_gene: -
CDR3aa: CASSSARWGLNTEAFF
CDR3nt: TGTGCCAGCAGCTCTGCCAGATGGGGACTAAACACTGAAGCTTTCTTT

v_gene: TRBV11-2
j_gene: TRBJ2-1
abundance: -
d_gene: -
CDR3aa: CASSLAPSTYNEQFF
CDR3nt: TGTGCCAGCAGCTTAGCCCCTAGTACCTACAATGAGCAGTTCTTC

v_gene: TRBV5-5
j_gene: TRBJ1-1
abundance: -
d_gene: -
CDR3aa: CASSLSLNTEAFF
CDR3nt: TGTGCCAGCAGCTTATCACTTAACACTGAAGCTTTCTTT

v_gene: TRBV6-1
j_gene: TRBJ2-3
abundance: -
d_gene: TRBD2
CDR3aa: CASSEVVAPSGGNGADTQYF
CDR3nt: TGTGCCAGCAGTGAAGTAGTAGCGCCTAGCGGGGGCAACGGAGCAGATACGCAGTATTTT

v_gene: TRBV10-3
j_gene: TRBJ2-1
abundance: -
d_gene: TRBD2
CDR3aa: CAIAGTSGSTEQFF
CDR3nt: TGTGCCATCGCCGGGACTAGCGGGAGCACTGAGCAGTTCTTC

v_gene: TRBV6-1
j_gene: TRBJ1-2
abundance: -
d_gene: -
CDR3aa: CASSEYRTVNYGYTF
CDR3nt: TGTGCCAGCAGTGAATATCGGACAGTTAACTATGGCTACACCTTC

v_gene: TRBV5-1
j_gene: TRBJ1-4
abundance: -
d_gene: TRBD1
CDR3aa: CASSLEGQGSISNEKLFF
CDR3nt: TGCGCCAGCAGCTTGGAAGGACAGGGAAGCATAAGTAATGAAAAACTGTTTTTT

v_gene: TRBV5-1
j_gene: TRBJ2-1
abundance: -
d_gene: -
CDR3aa: CASSLGGNEQFF
CDR3nt: TGCGCCAGCAGCTTAGGGGGAAATGAGCAGTTCTTC

v_gene: TRBV19
j_gene: TRBJ2-1
abundance: few
d_gene: TRBD1
CDR3aa: CASSIRGLYNEQFF
CDR3nt: TGTGCCAGTAGTATCAGGGGGCTCTACAATGAGCAGTTCTTC

v_gene: TRBV6-5
j_gene: TRBJ1-6
abundance: -
d_gene: -
CDR3aa: CASSPTGAKPLHF
CDR3nt: TGTGCCAGCAGCCCTACGGGAGCGAAACCCCTCCACTTT

v_gene: TRBV29-1
j_gene: TRBJ2-3
abundance: -
d_gene: -
CDR3aa: CSVEEGYTQYF
CDR3nt: TGCAGCGTTGAAGAGGGGTATACGCAGTATTTT

v_gene: TRBV2
j_gene: TRBJ2-3
abundance: -
d_gene: -
CDR3aa: CASSESGLPSTDTQYF
CDR3nt: TGTGCCAGCAGTGAGTCGGGCCTACCGAGCACAGATACGCAGTATTTT

v_gene: TRBV10-3
j_gene: TRBJ2-1
abundance: -
d_gene: TRBD2
CDR3aa: CAITGAGGSYNEQFF
CDR3nt: TGTGCCATCACGGGGGCGGGAGGCTCCTACAATGAGCAGTTCTTC

v_gene: TRBV6-6
j_gene: TRBJ1-1
abundance: -
d_gene: -
CDR3aa: CASSYVQRTEAFF
CDR3nt: TGTGCCAGCAGTTACGTCCAGAGGACTGAAGCTTTCTTT

v_gene: TRBV28
j_gene: TRBJ1-2
abundance: -
d_gene: TRBD1
CDR3aa: CASSFPPTGAGYTF
CDR3nt: TGTGCCAGCAGTTTTCCCCCGACAGGGGCTGGCTACACCTTC

v_gene: TRBV12-5
j_gene: TRBJ1-1
abundance: -
d_gene: -
CDR3aa: CASGSGGSMNTEAFF
CDR3nt: TGTGCTAGTGGTTCCGGGGGATCTATGAACACTGAAGCTTTCTTT

v_gene: TRBV11-3
j_gene: TRBJ2-2
abundance: -
d_gene: -
CDR3aa: CASSLRLAWQTGELFF
CDR3nt: TGTGCCAGCAGCTTACGGCTGGCATGGCAGACCGGGGAGCTGTTTTTT

v_gene: TRBV7-3
j_gene: TRBJ2-1
abundance: -
d_gene: -
CDR3aa: CASSYDQTGNEQFF
CDR3nt: TGTGCCAGCAGCTACGACCAGACGGGCAATGAGCAGTTCTTC

v_gene: TRBV2
j_gene: TRBJ2-7
abundance: -
d_gene: -
CDR3aa: CASSATGRDEQYF
CDR3nt: TGTGCCAGCAGCGCTACAGGGCGCGACGAGCAGTACTTC

v_gene: TRBV5-5
j_gene: TRBJ1-1
abundance: few
d_gene: -
CDR3aa: CASSLGRSLMNTEAFF
CDR3nt: TGTGCCAGCAGCTTGGGACGGAGCCTGATGAACACTGAAGCTTTCTTT

v_gene: TRBV19
j_gene: TRBJ1-5
abundance: -
d_gene: TRBD1
CDR3aa: CASKTTGDPGQPQHF
CDR3nt: TGTGCCAGTAAGACCACAGGGGACCCAGGGCAGCCCCAGCATTTT

v_gene: TRBV6-6
j_gene: TRBJ2-7
abundance: few
d_gene: -
CDR3aa: CASKQSTAAYEQYF
CDR3nt: TGTGCCAGCAAACAGAGCACGGCTGCCTACGAGCAGTACTTC

v_gene: TRBV15
j_gene: TRBJ2-1
abundance: -
d_gene: -
CDR3aa: CATRKTGTRSYNEQFF
CDR3nt: TGTGCCACCAGAAAAACCGGGACTCGCTCCTACAATGAGCAGTTCTTC

v_gene: TRBV10-3
j_gene: TRBJ1-2
abundance: -
d_gene: -
CDR3aa: CAISGGGQGYGYTF
CDR3nt: TGTGCCATCAGTGGAGGAGGGCAGGGGTATGGCTACACCTTC